Listed here are 10 T cell receptor beta chains from one sample, sequenced in a study of naive and memory T cell subsets. Two oligonucleotides, mixed equimolar, formed the beta constant-region primer covering TRBC1 and TRBC2. TCRdb reprocessed the UMI-ligation and nested PCR reads via MiXCR and lists one record per CDR3 protein. The table includes 81,000 or so distinct CDR3 sequences, 6% to 7.5% detected once. Input material: central memory CD4+ T cells from blood. The receptor source for this set is a human donor in good health.

V usage is TRBV12-3 or TRBV12-4 and J usage is TRBJ2-5; a possible D gene is TRBD2 (5 bases). Trimming stripped 6 bases from V and 2 bases from J, with 16 bases between. CDR3 length: 15 residues. The CDR3 region has the DNA TGTGCCAGCAGCCCCCAGAGGGCCAGTCAAGAGACCCAGTACTTC. Translated, it gives CASSPQRASQETQYF.

Ten or more counts support this clonotype. The rearrangement uses TRBV18 and TRBJ2-3; 7 nucleotides match TRBD1. The CDR3 extends over 14 amino acids. V was pared by 2 bases and J by 5 bases, with 4 bases of the junction left unmatched. Germline loops: CDR1 KGHSH, CDR2 LQKENI. CDR3 sequence: CASSPGNRGDTQYF. Written as DNA, the CDR3 is TGTGCCAGCTCACCAGGGAACAGGGGAGATACGCAGTATTTT. The variable domain in full, with the rest retrieved from reference TRBV18 and TRBJ2-3, is NAGVMQNPRHLVRRRGQEARLRCSPMKGHSHVYWYRQLPEEGLKFMVYLQKENIIDESGMPKERFSAEFPKEGPSILRIQQVVRGDSAAYFCASSPGNRGDTQYFGPGTRLTVL.

The V gene is TRBV19, the J gene TRBJ1-5, with 11 bases identical to TRBD1. J gave up 5 bases and V 1 base, and 1 base lay outside the gene matches. The CDR3 extends over 15 amino acids. CDR1 and CDR2 from the germline V gene are LNHDA and SQIVND (reference sequence). CDR3 sequence reads: CASSIGGQGDQPQHF. DNA for the CDR3: TGTGCCAGTAGTATAGGGGGACAGGGGGATCAGCCCCAGCATTTT.

This clonotype showed up many times. The V and J genes are TRBV3-1 and TRBJ2-3; D possibly corresponds to TRBD2 (5 bases). The CDR3 is 15 amino acids. The germline V and J ends were trimmed by 4 bases and 2 bases, with 13 bases remaining between them. Germline CDR1 LGHDT, CDR2 YNNKEL (reference sequence). In DNA, the CDR3 is TGTGCCAGCAGCCCTTTCCCGGGGTCCACAGATACGCAGTATTTT. Protein sequence: CASSPFPGSTDTQYF.

The CDR3 bases are TGTGCCAGCAACCCGGGACACTACAATGAGCAGTTCTTC. Translation gives CASNPGHYNEQFF. This chain uses TRBV6-2 or TRBV6-3 with TRBJ2-1; possibly TRBD1 for D (6 bases). This CDR3 region has 13 residues. From germline, CDR1 is MNHEY and CDR2 SVGEGT. V was trimmed by 7 bases and J by 3 bases, leaving 10 bases between them.

The rearrangement uses TRBV15 and TRBJ2-1; TRBD2 matches at 8 bases. CDR3 length equals 16 residues. CDR1 LNHNV and CDR2 YYDKDF come from the germline V gene (reference sequence). Trimming cost V 1 base and J 4 bases; bases outside gene matches: 6. The CDR3, as DNA: TGTGCCACCAGCAGAGTAGCTAGCGGGCCATACAATGAGCAGTTCTTC. Amino acids: CATSRVASGPYNEQFF.

At least ten counts were recorded for this clonotype. The CDR3 nucleotides read TGTGCCAGCAGTCCTCGTCCGAGGGAGGGTTTCTCCTACAATGAGCAGTTCTTC. This gives the protein CASSPRPREGFSYNEQFF. This rearrangement joins TRBV12-3 or TRBV12-4 to TRBJ2-1, with TRBD2 matching 7 bases. CDR3 size: 18 residues. Trimming at V came to 5 bases and at J to 0 bases, leaving 13 bases not matched to a gene.

The rearrangement uses TRBV29-1 and TRBJ1-5; weak D call: TRBD1 (5 bases). CDR3 length: 14 residues. The V gene's germline CDR1 is SQVTM and CDR2 ANQGSEA. The V end lost 6 bases, the J end lost 7 bases, and 19 bases lay between the germline ends. CDR3: CSVRRTGLGQPQHF. In DNA form, the CDR3 reads TGCAGCGTCCGGCGCACAGGTCTAGGACAGCCCCAGCATTTT.

The chain links TRBV14 to TRBJ2-1, with D possibly TRBD2 on 6 matching bases. This CDR3 has 15 amino acids. The germline V gene has CDR1 SGHDN and CDR2 FVKESK. The V end was cut by 4 bases, the J end by 5 bases, with 15 bases between. Here the CDR3 DNA reads TGTGCCAGCAGCCGCGGGGTCGGCCGCAACAATGAGCAGTTCTTC. It yields the protein CASSRGVGRNNEQFF.

This clonotype was seen many times. The chain employs TRBV9 and TRBJ2-5; TRBD2 might be the D (7 bases). Per the germline V gene, CDR1 is SGDLS and CDR2 is YYNGEE. The V and J ends lost 4 bases and 4 bases respectively, with 14 bases between them. The CDR3 consists of 14 residues. The CDR3 nucleotides are TGTGCCAGCAGCCCCGAGGGGGGGGGAGAGACCCAGTACTTC. It yields the protein CASSPEGGGETQYF.